The text below deals with one T cell receptor (beta chain). Its antigen is not known. The sample originates from a study of cytomegalovirus exposure and HLA in healthy donors. The primer mix had 60 Vbeta and 13 Jbeta primers. The data were produced by immunoSEQ multiplex PCR, yet TCRdb's version contains in-frame clones alone and is incomplete. The sample lists approximately 150,000 clones; approximately 62% were seen once. Germline V gives CDR1 SQVTM, CDR2 ANQGSEA. The CDR3 extends over 15 amino acids. Trimming removed 6 bases from V and 4 bases from J; junction bases left unmatched: 11. Regarding the study as a whole: Analyzed later, association rates of TCRs varied across HLA loci, with DRB1 most and HLA-C fewest.

The origin of this receptor is a man between 50 and 59 years old in good health and CMV-seronegative. The material sequenced was PBMCs. The J gene is TRBJ2-2, the V gene TRBV29-1; 7 nucleotides line up with TRBD1. For the CDR3, the DNA is TGCAGCGTCCGGAATCAAGCAGGGGGCACCGGGGAGCTGTTTTTT. Encoded protein: CSVRNQAGGTGELFF.